This T cell receptor (beta chain) was found in a study of early T cells in non-severe SARS-CoV-2 infection. The wider study: Investigators sequenced bulk RNA drawn from unsorted whole blood, and chains remained unpaired.

Findings and limits, study-wide: Sequences matched to VDJdb favored anti-spike CD8 responses, while private and CD4 specificities were missed.

Germline values: CDR1 ENHRY, CDR2 SYGVKD. V was shortened by 3 bases and J by 7 bases, with 6 bases between the two germline ends. This CDR3 is built from 11 residues. Individual cDNA molecules received unique molecular identifiers during library preparation. Each CDR3 protein gets one entry after TCRdb re-called the 5' RACE reads with MiXCR. The sample records roughly 83,000 distinct CDR3 sequences, about 10% being singletons. The table lists this clonotype with a few counts. Its antigen remains unidentified. The input for sequencing was whole blood, taken at baseline. The sequence came from an adult who was a healthcare worker with PCR-confirmed SARS-CoV-2 infection or an uninfected control (not recorded which). The chain couples TRBV10-3 to TRBJ2-5; perhaps TRBD2 as D (5 bases). CDR3 protein: CAISEGGTQYF. For the CDR3, the DNA is TGTGCCATCAGTGAAGGAGGGACCCAGTACTTC.